The subject of this entry is one TCR beta chain. The CDR3 totals 19 residues. CDR1 is MNHEY and CDR2 is SMNVEV in the germline V gene (reference sequence). The J segment lost 8 bases and the V segment lost 4 bases, leaving 22 bases of the junction unmatched. As handled by the study authors: Estimated nucleated cell counts came from reference gene primer amplification. Repertoires were generated with immunoSEQ multiplex PCR, while TCRdb's copy carries only in-frame clones and drops some. The V and J calls and clone size are taken from that table; D and trimming were inferred from the DNA. The sample has around 250,000 clones, more than 75% seen once. This entry belongs to a study of blood T cell repertoires in COVID-19. Overall study context: The cDNA or gDNA used as material had been derived from T cells, B-cell-depleted T cells, or PBMCs.

The TCR originated in a woman between 65 and 79 years old with active or convalescent COVID-19. The chain uses TRBV27 and TRBJ2-3, with TRBD1 matching over 9 bases. The sequenced sample consisted of peripheral blood. DNA for the CDR3: TGTGCCAGCAGTTCAATGAGACCGGGACAGGGCGGCCAAACGGGTACGCAGTATTTT. Amino acid sequence: CASSSMRPGQGGQTGTQYF.